These T cell receptor beta chains were read from a single sample in a study of T-cell memory formation after mild COVID-19. TCRdb reprocessed the 5' RACE reads via MiXCR and lists one record per CDR3 protein. The sample holds roughly 350,000 distinct CDR3 sequences, around a fifth seen once. Sequenced material: PBMCs or a T cell subset sorted from them (not recorded which). These receptors were taken from an adult woman who had mild COVID-19 (a few samples of this study predate the infection). Cell type and time point are not known. Each CDR3 is given with its conserved first and last residue. D genes are given only for firm matches. A clone size is listed for some rows: how often the clone was seen (once, few, many), or a class if it is expanded.

clone_size	d_call	v_call	j_call	cdr3_aa	cdr3_nt
many	-	TRBV11-2	TRBJ2-7	CASSLVFSEQYF	TGTGCCAGCAGCTTAGTCTTCAGCGAGCAGTACTTC
-	-	TRBV7-9	TRBJ1-5	CASSPVGGTNQPQHF	TGTGCCAGCAGCCCAGTTGGAGGGACGAATCAGCCCCAGCATTTT
-	-	TRBV7-9	TRBJ2-2	CATTRRGANTGELFF	TGTGCCACCACTCGGAGGGGGGCGAACACCGGGGAGCTGTTTTTT
once	TRBD1	TRBV24-1	TRBJ1-5	CATSETGGSNQPQHF	TGTGCCACCAGTGAGACAGGGGGGAGCAATCAGCCCCAGCATTTT
-	TRBD1	TRBV7-8	TRBJ1-5	CASSTGTGGIQPQHF	TGTGCCAGCAGCACCGGGACAGGGGGAATTCAGCCCCAGCATTTT
-	TRBD1	TRBV7-9	TRBJ1-1	CASSLPGQGLNTEAFF	TGTGCCAGCAGCTTACCGGGACAGGGACTGAACACTGAAGCTTTCTTT
few	-	TRBV19	TRBJ1-1	CASLGGLETEAFF	TGTGCCAGCCTCGGGGGGCTGGAGACTGAAGCTTTCTTT
-	TRBD1	TRBV5-1	TRBJ2-3	CASSYDRGATDTQYF	TGCGCCAGCAGCTACGACAGGGGGGCAACAGATACGCAGTATTTT
few	TRBD2	TRBV5-1	TRBJ2-3	CASSLREVFDTQYF	TGCGCCAGCAGCTTGCGGGAGGTCTTTGATACGCAGTATTTT
few	TRBD2	TRBV6-5	TRBJ2-1	CASSYSLLAGRDNEQFF	TGTGCCAGCAGTTACTCGTTACTAGCGGGAAGAGACAATGAGCAGTTCTTC
-	-	TRBV29-1	TRBJ2-7	CSVAVGRYEQYF	TGCAGCGTTGCGGTGGGCCGCTACGAGCAGTACTTC
-	-	TRBV6-2/TRBV6-3	TRBJ1-1	CASNPVASRTEAFF	TGTGCCAGCAATCCCGTGGCATCGAGGACTGAAGCTTTCTTT
few	-	TRBV6-1	TRBJ1-1	CASNLLNTEAFF	TGTGCCAGCAACTTACTGAACACTGAAGCTTTCTTT
-	-	TRBV11-2	TRBJ1-1	CASSEGGSEAFF	TGTGCCAGCAGCGAAGGAGGTTCTGAAGCTTTCTTT
-	TRBD1	TRBV24-1	TRBJ1-2	CATSDWRQGGDYGYTF	TGTGCCACCAGTGACTGGAGACAGGGAGGTGACTATGGCTACACCTTC
few	-	TRBV24-1	TRBJ2-3	CATSDLPDSTDTQYF	TGTGCCACCAGTGATTTGCCCGACAGCACAGATACGCAGTATTTT
once	TRBD1	TRBV3-1	TRBJ1-1	CASSIGQGSTEAFF	TGTGCCAGCAGCATAGGACAGGGGAGCACTGAAGCTTTCTTT
few	TRBD2	TRBV29-1	TRBJ2-5	CSVWASGGQETQYF	TGCAGCGTATGGGCTAGCGGGGGGCAAGAGACCCAGTACTTC
-	-	TRBV20-1	TRBJ2-2	CSVAWNTGELFF	TGCAGTGTGGCCTGGAACACCGGGGAGCTGTTTTTT
few	-	TRBV25-1	TRBJ2-3	CASNSLGRAEDTQYF	TGTGCCAGCAACTCCCTCGGAAGGGCGGAAGATACGCAGTATTTT
many	TRBD1	TRBV29-1	TRBJ2-3	CSVEGQGLLGTDTQYF	TGCAGCGTTGAAGGACAGGGTTTGTTAGGCACAGATACGCAGTATTTT
few	-	TRBV12-3/TRBV12-4	TRBJ2-7	CASSLQAVAYEQYF	TGTGCCAGCAGTCTACAAGCAGTGGCCTACGAGCAGTACTTC
-	TRBD1	TRBV7-6	TRBJ2-2	CASSLGGGRVTGELFF	TGTGCCAGCAGCTTAGGAGGGGGCCGTGTGACCGGGGAGCTGTTTTTT
-	-	TRBV12-5	TRBJ2-3	CASGLGGWGRGADTQYF	TGTGCTAGTGGCCTCGGAGGCTGGGGCAGGGGTGCAGATACGCAGTATTTT
-	-	TRBV20-1	TRBJ2-1	CSARPAGSRYNEQFF	TGCAGTGCTAGGCCCGCAGGGAGTAGGTACAATGAGCAGTTCTTC
few	TRBD2	TRBV7-2	TRBJ2-3	CASSLLDLSGSRDGDTQYF	TGTGCCAGCAGCTTATTGGATCTTAGCGGGAGTAGAGATGGAGATACGCAGTATTTT
-	TRBD1	TRBV12-3/TRBV12-4	TRBJ2-1	CASSRGQGTYNEQFF	TGTGCCAGCAGCCGGGGACAGGGCACCTACAATGAGCAGTTCTTC
-	-	TRBV5-1	TRBJ2-5	CASAPGPETQYF	TGCGCCAGCGCCCCGGGTCCGGAGACCCAGTACTTC
-	TRBD2	TRBV27	TRBJ2-7	CASSRGTSGAPYEQYF	TGTGCCAGCAGCCGGGGGACTAGCGGGGCCCCCTACGAGCAGTACTTC
many	-	TRBV25-1	TRBJ2-3	CASSEYSLTDTQYF	TGTGCCAGCAGTGAATACTCCCTTACAGATACGCAGTATTTT
few	TRBD2	TRBV24-1	TRBJ2-1	CATNSNSGASGDGSYNEQFF	TGTGCCACCAATTCCAATAGCGGGGCGTCAGGTGATGGTTCCTACAATGAGCAGTTCTTC
-	TRBD1	TRBV5-1	TRBJ2-7	CASRRLGTGSYEQYF	TGCGCCAGCAGGCGTCTCGGGACAGGATCCTACGAGCAGTACTTC
-	TRBD1	TRBV12-3/TRBV12-4	TRBJ1-2	CASSRGDSYGYTF	TGTGCCAGCAGTCGGGGGGACAGCTATGGCTACACCTTC
-	TRBD1	TRBV4-3	TRBJ2-2	CASSQDRGQGYGELFF	TGCGCCAGCAGCCAAGATCGGGGACAGGGTTACGGGGAGCTGTTTTTT
few	TRBD1	TRBV10-3	TRBJ1-2	CAISESPGRQGNYGYTF	TGTGCCATCAGTGAGTCCCCCGGCCGACAGGGCAACTATGGCTACACCTTC
many	-	TRBV7-9	TRBJ1-5	CASSLDGRGRSNQPQHF	TGTGCCAGCAGCTTAGATGGCAGGGGCCGTAGCAATCAGCCCCAGCATTTT
few	-	TRBV24-1	TRBJ2-1	CATSDIERSYNEQFF	TGTGCCACCAGTGACATTGAACGCTCCTACAATGAGCAGTTCTTC
-	-	TRBV6-2/TRBV6-3	TRBJ1-2	CASSDTGFVYGYTF	TGTGCCAGCAGCGATACAGGGTTCGTCTATGGCTACACCTTC
once	-	TRBV25-1	TRBJ1-2	CASSDYPNYGYTF	TGTGCCAGCAGTGATTACCCGAACTATGGCTACACCTTC
few	TRBD1	TRBV2	TRBJ2-7	CASSRTGISYEQYF	TGTGCCAGCAGCAGGACAGGGATCTCCTACGAGCAGTACTTC
-	-	TRBV9	TRBJ1-1	CASSVAPLGREAFF	TGTGCCAGCAGCGTAGCTCCCCTGGGGAGGGAAGCTTTCTTT
-	-	TRBV29-1	TRBJ2-3	CSGRAADTQYF	TGCAGCGGGAGAGCCGCAGATACGCAGTATTTT
-	TRBD1	TRBV10-3	TRBJ1-1	CAISDYQTGPIDEAFF	TGTGCCATCAGTGACTACCAGACAGGGCCCATCGATGAAGCTTTCTTT
-	-	TRBV6-5	TRBJ1-2	CASSLTGWNYGYTF	TGTGCCAGCAGTTTAACAGGGTGGAACTATGGCTACACCTTC
many	TRBD1	TRBV15	TRBJ2-5	CATSRDRQGETQYF	TGTGCCACCAGCAGAGATCGACAGGGGGAGACCCAGTACTTC
few	TRBD1	TRBV10-3	TRBJ1-1	CAIGTNTGVNTEAFF	TGTGCCATCGGAACCAATACAGGGGTGAACACTGAAGCTTTCTTT
-	-	TRBV5-1	TRBJ2-1	CASSFDWGRGEQFF	TGCGCCAGCAGCTTTGACTGGGGTCGAGGTGAGCAGTTCTTC
-	-	TRBV14	TRBJ1-6	CASSQTRDSPLHF	TGTGCCAGCAGCCAAACAAGGGATTCACCCCTCCACTTT
few	-	TRBV20-1	TRBJ2-2	CSARDRTFGQPSTGELFF	TGCAGTGCTAGGGACCGTACTTTCGGACAGCCGAGCACCGGGGAGCTGTTTTTT
few	-	TRBV20-1	TRBJ2-2	CSARDLQGTGELFF	TGCAGTGCTAGAGATCTACAGGGTACCGGGGAGCTGTTTTTT
-	TRBD2	TRBV14	TRBJ2-1	CASSHPSGFFGGSWVDEQFF	TGTGCCAGCAGCCACCCAAGCGGCTTTTTTGGCGGGAGTTGGGTCGATGAGCAGTTCTTC
few	-	TRBV4-1	TRBJ1-1	CASSPREVAEAFF	TGCGCCAGCAGCCCTAGGGAGGTGGCTGAAGCTTTCTTT
few	TRBD2	TRBV2	TRBJ2-5	CASSSLSGGPQETQYF	TGTGCCAGCAGTTCCCTTAGCGGGGGGCCACAAGAGACCCAGTACTTC
-	TRBD1	TRBV12-5	TRBJ1-6	CASEREGGRESSYNSPLHF	TGTGCTAGTGAAAGAGAAGGGGGCCGGGAGAGCTCCTATAATTCACCCCTCCACTTT
-	-	TRBV7-9	TRBJ2-7	CASSSQVYEQYF	TGTGCCAGCAGCTCCCAAGTGTACGAGCAGTACTTC
few	TRBD1	TRBV5-1	TRBJ1-5	CASSVSTGGNQPQHF	TGCGCCAGCAGCGTCTCGACAGGGGGAAATCAGCCCCAGCATTTT
-	-	TRBV7-2	TRBJ2-7	CASSLTPQGTTYEQYF	TGTGCCAGCAGCTTAACGCCCCAGGGGACGACCTACGAGCAGTACTTC